These T cell receptor beta chains were read from a single sample in a study of CD8 T cells in Susac syndrome. TCRdb redid the calling of the immunoSEQ multiplex PCR reads with MiXCR, one entry per CDR3 protein. The sample records some 120,000 distinct CDR3 sequences, around 94% being singletons. Material for sequencing was CD8+ T cells from PBMCs. The source is a human donor with Susac syndrome. CDR3s include the opening cysteine and the closing phenylalanine or tryptophan. The D gene is left open where the match is weak. Not all rows give a size; the values are once, few, many and, for expanded clones, a class.

TRBV6-5	-	TRBJ1-2	13	-	TGTGCCAGCAGTTACCGCGGTTACTATGGCTACACCTTC	CASSYRGYYGYTF
TRBV27	-	TRBJ1-4	14	-	TGTGCCAGCAGTGGGTCAAACTTCCCGGAGAAACTGTTTTTT	CASSGSNFPEKLFF
TRBV12-3/TRBV12-4	once	TRBJ2-7	14	-	TGTGCCAGCAGTTTTGGCGGCAGCACCTACGAGCAGTACTTC	CASSFGGSTYEQYF
TRBV12-5	once	TRBJ1-5	14	-	TGTGCTAGTGGTTTGGTACAGGGCGATCAGCCCCAGCATTTT	CASGLVQGDQPQHF
TRBV12-3/TRBV12-4	-	TRBJ1-2	14	TRBD1	TGTGCCAGCACCTTTGGAGCAGGGGGCGATGGCTACACCTTC	CASTFGAGGDGYTF
TRBV12-3/TRBV12-4	-	TRBJ1-1	12	-	TGTGCGAGCTGGGGGGTAGAAACTGAAGTTTTCTTT	CASWGVETEVFF
TRBV29-1	-	TRBJ2-1	13	-	TGCAGCGCCCCAGTGGGAGTGGGCAATGAGCAGTTCTTC	CSAPVGVGNEQFF
TRBV6-5	once	TRBJ1-2	15	TRBD1	TGTGCCAGCAGCTCGCCTGGACAGGGAGGGAAGGGCTACACCTTC	CASSSPGQGGKGYTF
TRBV10-3	-	TRBJ1-2	14	TRBD1	TGTGCCAAAACCGGGACAGGGATGAGGTATGGCTACACCTTC	CAKTGTGMRYGYTF
TRBV10-3	-	TRBJ2-7	13	-	TGTGCCATCAGGAGGGGGGCCTCCTACGAGCAGTACTTC	CAIRRGASYEQYF
TRBV10-2	-	TRBJ2-1	13	TRBD2	TGCGCCAGCAACGCGGGAGCCTACAATGAGCAGTTCTTC	CASNAGAYNEQFF
TRBV2	-	TRBJ1-1	12	-	TGTGCCAGCAAGCGTTGGGAGGAGGGAGCTTTCTTT	CASKRWEEGAFF
TRBV11-2	-	TRBJ2-1	15	-	TGTGCCAGCAGCTTAGAGGGCTTTCGTGACAATGAGCAGTTCTTC	CASSLEGFRDNEQFF
TRBV5-1	-	TRBJ1-2	13	-	TGCGCCAGCAGCTTGGCTTTAGGGCCTGGCTACACCTTC	CASSLALGPGYTF
TRBV27	-	TRBJ2-3	16	-	TGTGCCAGCAGCCCCGAAACAGGGTTCTCCACAGATACGCAGTATTTT	CASSPETGFSTDTQYF
TRBV20-1	-	TRBJ2-5	13	-	TGCAGTGCACCCCCCGGGGACCAAGAGACCCAGTACTTC	CSAPPGDQETQYF
TRBV6-5	-	TRBJ2-1	19	-	TGTGCCAGCAGTTACTCGACTCGGAGCAGGGGCGCACCTCCTAATGAGCAGTTCTTC	CASSYSTRSRGAPPNEQFF